Shown below are 17 T cell receptor beta chains from a single sample sequenced in a study of CD8 T cells in ankylosing spondylitis. General observations from the study: What seemed typical of ankylosing spondylitis blood was a TCR beta motif built from roughly eight highly homologous variants.

Each CDR3 protein is one row after TCRdb ran MiXCR on the 5' RACE reads. The sample records 700,000 or so distinct CDR3 sequences, around a fifth being singletons. Antigen specificity for these receptors is unknown. Sequencing was performed on blood, either unsorted or a sorted T cell fraction (not recorded which). The receptors were sampled from a male donor with ankylosing spondylitis.

The chain carries TRBV7-6 and TRBJ1-1; tentative D call: TRBD1 (6 bases). The CDR3 has 16 residues. V was trimmed by 5 bases and J by 0 bases, leaving 16 bases between them. Germline V gene data show CDR1 as SGHVS and CDR2 as FNYEAQ. The CDR3 DNA reads as TGTGCCAGCAGCACACTCCCCGGGGACATGAACACTGAAGCTTTCTTT. It translates to CASSTLPGDMNTEAFF. The variable domain in full, with the rest retrieved from reference TRBV7-6 and TRBJ1-1, is GAGVSQSPRYKVTKRGQDVALRCDPISGHVSLYWYRQALGQGPEFLTYFNYEAQQDKSGLPNDRFSAERPEGSISTLTIQRTEQRDSAMYRCASSTLPGDMNTEAFFGQGTRLTVV.

The chain couples TRBV5-6 to TRBJ2-3; D remains unclear. CDR3 length: 15 residues. V lost 4 bases, J lost 2 bases, and 14 bases lay in between. The V gene's germline CDR1 is SGHDT and CDR2 YYEEEE. The CDR3 region has the DNA TGTGCCAGCAGCCCATTGACTCCTTCCACAGATACGCAGTATTTT. Translating gives CASSPLTPSTDTQYF.

At least ten counts were recorded for this clonotype. The CDR3 loop is CSARDSAGWEQYF. As DNA, the CDR3 is TGCAGTGCTAGAGATTCGGCAGGGTGGGAGCAGTACTTC. V is TRBV20-1 and J is TRBJ2-7, with D possibly being TRBD1 (5 bases). Trimming left V 0 bases short and J 7 bases short, with 13 bases between. The CDR3 sequence is 13 residues long. Germline values: CDR1 DFQATT, CDR2 SNEGSKA (reference sequence).

This clonotype was detected ten times or more. For the CDR3, the DNA is TGTGCCACCAGTGTTAGCCGAGGGGGGGAGACCCAGTACTTC. The encoded protein is CATSVSRGGETQYF. V and J are TRBV24-1 and TRBJ2-5; possibly TRBD1 or TRBD2 for D (6 bases each). Germline loops: CDR1 KGHDR, CDR2 SFDVKD. Trimming took 5 bases from V and 5 from J, leaving 14 bases between them. This CDR3 spans 14 amino acids.

This clonotype showed up many times. The CDR3 here is CATSDPRTGGRQPQHF. Written as DNA, the CDR3 is TGTGCCACCAGTGATCCACGGACAGGGGGCCGTCAGCCCCAGCATTTT. The rearrangement uses TRBV24-1 and TRBJ1-5; 11 bases map to TRBD1. Germline CDR1 and CDR2: KGHDR and SFDVKD. The CDR3 totals 16 residues. The junction had 6 bases not matched to a gene; V was cut back by 3 bases and J by 6 bases.

This clonotype was detected a few times. The chain joins TRBV5-1 to TRBJ1-2, with a tentative D call TRBD1 (6 bases). Trimming stripped 3 bases from V and 2 bases from J, with 11 bases between. Germline V lookup: CDR1 SGHRS, CDR2 YFSETQ. This CDR3 is built from 14 residues. The CDR3 DNA sequence: TGCGCCAGCAGCTCGTCTGGACAGAACTATGGCTACACCTTC. It translates to CASSSSGQNYGYTF. Full variable domain (outside the CDR3, taken from reference TRBV5-1 and TRBJ1-2): KAGVTQTPRYLIKTRGQQVTLSCSPISGHRSVSWYQQTPGQGLQFLFEYFSETQRNKGNFPGRFSGRQFSNSRSEMNVSTLELGDSALYLCASSSSGQNYGYTFGSGTRLTVV.

About this clonotype: As the CDR3 is not closed by the conserved phenylalanine or tryptophan, this likely results from a read error. The J gene is TRBJ2-5, the V gene TRBV5-7; D unresolved. TRBV5-7 belongs to the ORF category, with a function that is uncertain. The CDR3 loop spans 14 amino acids. Trimming pared 0 bases from V and 5 bases from J, leaving 11 bases between. The CDR3 sequence is CASSLEGSWETQYV. The CDR3 coding sequence is TGTGCCAGCAGCTTGGAGGGATCTTGGGAGACCCAGTACGTC.

This clonotype was counted only a few times. This rearrangement joins TRBV29-1 to TRBJ1-2, with unresolved D. The CDR3 length is 14 residues. Looked up from germline, CDR1 is SQVTM and CDR2 is ANQGSEA. Between the trimmed V and J ends, which lost 2 bases and 6 bases, there was a span of 16 bases. The CDR3 DNA reads as TGCAGCGTTGAAAGCCAGAACCTTAATGATGGCTACACCTTC. Translated, it gives CSVESQNLNDGYTF.

There are a few counts of this clonotype. V usage is TRBV20-1 and J usage is TRBJ1-2; a weak D match, TRBD1 (5 bases). V lost 1 base, J lost 0 bases, and 6 bases lay in between. Germline CDR1 reads DFQATT; CDR2 reads SNEGSKA (reference sequence). The CDR3 consists of 13 residues. The CDR3 is CSARGQTNYGYTF. The CDR3 DNA reads as TGCAGTGCTAGAGGACAGACTAACTATGGCTACACCTTC.

A few counts support this clonotype. The rearrangement joins TRBV11-1 to TRBJ2-7; 9 bases line up with TRBD1. The V gene's germline CDR1 is SGHAT and CDR2 FQDESV (reference sequence). This CDR3 spans 15 amino acids. Unmatched junction bases numbered 5, after V lost 5 bases and J lost 0 bases. CDR3 amino acids: CASSPGTGISYEQYF. Here the CDR3 DNA reads TGTGCCAGCAGCCCAGGGACAGGGATCTCCTACGAGCAGTACTTC. Using reference TRBV11-1 and TRBJ2-7 for the parts outside the CDR3, the full variable domain is EAEVAQSPRYKITEKSQAVAFWCDPISGHATLYWYRQILGQGPELLVQFQDESVVDDSQLPKDRFSAERLKGVDSTLKIQPAELGDSAMYLCASSPGTGISYEQYFGPGTRLTVT.

The chain combines TRBV5-1 with TRBJ2-3; TRBD2 might be the D (6 bases). Trimming cost V 2 bases and J 5 bases, with 12 bases left between them. Germline-derived CDR1 and CDR2 are SGHRS and YFSETQ. This CDR3 has 14 residues. The CDR3 bases are TGCGCCAGCAGCTTTAGGAGGGAGATAGATACGCAGTATTTT. This sequence encodes CASSFRREIDTQYF.

This clonotype was recorded a few times. The V and J genes are TRBV29-1 and TRBJ2-7, with 12 bases identical to TRBD2. CDR3 length: 12 amino acids. Trimming took 7 bases from V and 7 from J; bases not matched to a gene: 5. From germline, CDR1 is SQVTM and CDR2 ANQGSEA. The CDR3 DNA reads TGCAGCGGACTAGGACTAGCGGGAGAGCAGTACTTC. Its translation: CSGLGLAGEQYF.

The chain joins TRBV3-1 to TRBJ2-1, with D unresolved. The CDR3 has 13 residues. The germline CDR1 and CDR2 sequences are LGHDT and YNNKEL (reference sequence). V lost 1 base to trimming and J lost 8 bases, with 9 bases between them. CDR3 sequence: CASSQGPGYEQFF. The CDR3 DNA follows: TGTGCCAGCAGCCAAGGCCCTGGCTATGAGCAGTTCTTC.

This clonotype was found a few times. The V call is TRBV6-2 or TRBV6-3, the J call TRBJ1-1; 9 positions match TRBD1. CDR1 is MNHEY, CDR2 SVGEGT, per germline. Trimming at V came to 3 bases and at J to 5 bases, leaving 7 bases not matched to a gene. The CDR3 contains 15 residues. The CDR3 DNA reads as TGTGCCAGCAGTTATCGGACAGGGGCGAATACTGAAGCTTTCTTT. Amino acid sequence: CASSYRTGANTEAFF.

This clonotype was observed a handful of times. The chain is built from TRBV29-1 and TRBJ2-7; TRBD1 matches 7 bases. This CDR3 comprises 15 residues. Looked up from germline, CDR1 is SQVTM and CDR2 is ANQGSEA. This chain's CDR3 is CSIIRQGQSTYEQYF. CDR3 DNA sequence: TGCAGTATAATCCGCCAGGGACAGTCTACCTACGAGCAGTACTTC.

This clonotype was detected only a few times. This sequence joins TRBV29-1 and TRBJ1-3, with no clear D. CDR1 and CDR2 from the germline V gene are SQVTM and ANQGSEA. The CDR3 is made up of 15 amino acids. Trimming left V 5 bases short and J 0 bases short, with 14 bases between. DNA for the CDR3: TGCAGCGTTCTCCCCGGGGATCACTCTGGAAACACCATATATTTT. Translated, it gives CSVLPGDHSGNTIYF.

This clonotype was detected only a few times. The V and J genes are TRBV6-2 or TRBV6-3 and TRBJ2-3, with a weak D call TRBD2 (5 bases). The CDR3 has 14 amino acids. V shed 6 bases and J shed 1 base, with 11 bases lying between them. The germline CDR1 and CDR2 sequences are MNHEY and SVGEGT. DNA for the CDR3: TGTGCCAGCAGCCTCCTGAGGGGCACAGATACGCAGTATTTT. Translating it yields CASSLLRGTDTQYF.